This T cell receptor beta chain was obtained from a study of T cell responses to AZD1222 COVID-19 vaccine. Here immunoSEQ multiplex PCR was the method, and the copy in TCRdb shows in-frame clones only, minus some. This sample has approximately 150,000 clones, with roughly 92% found just once. The sequence came from an adult who received the AZD1222 COVID-19 vaccine. This specimen consisted of peripheral blood, obtained 28 days after the second AZD1222 dose.

The CDR3, as DNA: TGTGCCAGCAGTTCCTTCGGGACTAGCGGAAACACCGGGGAGCTGTTTTTT. Protein: CASSSFGTSGNTGELFF. The chain recombines TRBV27 with TRBJ2-2, with 11 bases matching TRBD2. Germline CDR1 reads MNHEY; CDR2 reads SMNVEV (reference sequence). The CDR3 spans 17 residues. V trimming: 4 bases; J trimming: 2 bases; junction bases outside the gene matches: 6.